This TCR beta chain came from a study of post-analysis software for immune sequencing data. About the study: Disease courses included relapsing-remitting, secondary progressive and progressive-relapsing multiple sclerosis.

Carried by the TCR beta cDNA libraries were unique molecular identifiers. The source material, about 0.85 to 11 million T cells, gave rise to 500,000 or so cDNA molecules. TCRdb independently ran MiXCR on the PCR reads; one entry per CDR3 protein. This sample carries approximately 660,000 distinct CDR3 sequences, approximately 59% of them seen once, and the ten largest clones take 11%. Trimming removed 6 bases from V and 9 bases from J, with 15 bases in between. This CDR3 spans 13 amino acids. The study's findings and limits: By F measure, samples from a shared preparation batch strongly co-clustered. Included in a set of a few TRBV segments more frequent in patients than controls were TRBV5-6, TRBV5-1 and TRBV20-1. Patients with multiple sclerosis recorded significantly lower normalized Chao1 diversity than controls, the study found.

In the case of this clonotype: Its antigen remains unknown.

J is TRBJ2-1 and V is TRBV12-3 or TRBV12-4; D is uncertain. What was sequenced was blood. This TCR was sampled from a girl aged 2 to 10 with multiple sclerosis. CDR3 protein: CASRALGKGEQFF. The CDR3 bases are TGTGCCAGCAGGGCATTGGGGAAGGGTGAGCAGTTCTTC.